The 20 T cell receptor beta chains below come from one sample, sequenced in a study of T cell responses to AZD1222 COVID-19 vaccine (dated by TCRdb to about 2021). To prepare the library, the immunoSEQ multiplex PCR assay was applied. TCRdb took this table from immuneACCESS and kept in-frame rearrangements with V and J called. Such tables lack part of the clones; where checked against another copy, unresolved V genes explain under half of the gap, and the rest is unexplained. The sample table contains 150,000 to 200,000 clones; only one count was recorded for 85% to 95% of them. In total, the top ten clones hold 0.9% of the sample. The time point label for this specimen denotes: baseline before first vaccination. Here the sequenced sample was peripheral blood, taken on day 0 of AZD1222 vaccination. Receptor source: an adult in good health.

In DNA, the CDR3 is TGCAGTGCTATAGAGTCAGTAGAGGCTTTCTTT. This codes for CSAIESVEAFF. This chain uses TRBV20-1 with TRBJ1-1, with D uncertain. The CDR3 runs to 11 residues. CDR1 DFQATT and CDR2 SNEGSKA come from the germline V gene (reference sequence). The V end lost 4 bases, the J end lost 11 bases, and 14 bases lay between the germline ends.

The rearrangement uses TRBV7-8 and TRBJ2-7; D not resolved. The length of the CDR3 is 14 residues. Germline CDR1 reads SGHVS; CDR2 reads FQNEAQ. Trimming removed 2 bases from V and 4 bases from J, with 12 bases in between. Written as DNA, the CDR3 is TGTGCCAGCAGCTTATTGTCGGGTGGTTACGAGCAGTACTTC. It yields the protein CASSLLSGGYEQYF.

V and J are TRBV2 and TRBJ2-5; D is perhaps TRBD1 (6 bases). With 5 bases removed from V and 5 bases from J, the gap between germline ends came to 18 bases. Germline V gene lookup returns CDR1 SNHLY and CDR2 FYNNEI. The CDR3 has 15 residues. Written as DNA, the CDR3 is TGTGCCAGCAGTCCAAGGACAGAATCGAAGGAGACCCAGTACTTC. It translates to CASSPRTESKETQYF.

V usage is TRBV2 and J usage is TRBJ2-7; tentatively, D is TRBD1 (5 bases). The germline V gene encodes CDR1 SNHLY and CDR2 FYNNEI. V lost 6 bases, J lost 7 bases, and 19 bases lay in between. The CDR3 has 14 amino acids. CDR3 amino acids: CASSPPSGPREQYF. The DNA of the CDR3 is TGTGCCAGCAGCCCCCCCTCAGGGCCTAGGGAGCAGTACTTC.

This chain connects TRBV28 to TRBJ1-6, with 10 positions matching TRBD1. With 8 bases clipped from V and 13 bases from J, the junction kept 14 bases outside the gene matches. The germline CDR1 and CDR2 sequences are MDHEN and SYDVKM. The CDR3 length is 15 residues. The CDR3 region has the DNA TGTGCCAGCCTGACGGGACAGGGGTCCTCCTGGCCCCTCCACTTT. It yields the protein CASLTGQGSSWPLHF.

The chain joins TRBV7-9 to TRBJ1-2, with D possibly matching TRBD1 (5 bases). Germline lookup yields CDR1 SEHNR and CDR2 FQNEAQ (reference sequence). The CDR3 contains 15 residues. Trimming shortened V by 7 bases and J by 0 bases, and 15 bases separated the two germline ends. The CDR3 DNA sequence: TGTGCCAGCACTCCACCGGGACCCTCTAACTATGGCTACACCTTC. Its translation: CASTPPGPSNYGYTF.

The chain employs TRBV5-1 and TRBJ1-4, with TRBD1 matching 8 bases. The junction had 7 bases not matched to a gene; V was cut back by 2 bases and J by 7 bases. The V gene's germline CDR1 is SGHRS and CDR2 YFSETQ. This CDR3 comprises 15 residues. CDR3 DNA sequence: TGCGCCAGCAGCTTTCAGGGGGCGGTAGGTGAAAAACTGTTTTTT. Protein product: CASSFQGAVGEKLFF. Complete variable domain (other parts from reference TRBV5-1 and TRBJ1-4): KAGVTQTPRYLIKTRGQQVTLSCSPISGHRSVSWYQQTPGQGLQFLFEYFSETQRNKGNFPGRFSGRQFSNSRSEMNVSTLELGDSALYLCASSFQGAVGEKLFFGSGTQLSVL.

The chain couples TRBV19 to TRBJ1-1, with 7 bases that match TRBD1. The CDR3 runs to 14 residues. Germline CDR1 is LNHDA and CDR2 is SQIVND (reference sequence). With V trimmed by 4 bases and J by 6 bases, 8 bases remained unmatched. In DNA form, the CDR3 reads TGTGCCAGTAGTAAAACGGACAGGTTCGCTGAAGCTTTCTTT. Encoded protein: CASSKTDRFAEAFF.

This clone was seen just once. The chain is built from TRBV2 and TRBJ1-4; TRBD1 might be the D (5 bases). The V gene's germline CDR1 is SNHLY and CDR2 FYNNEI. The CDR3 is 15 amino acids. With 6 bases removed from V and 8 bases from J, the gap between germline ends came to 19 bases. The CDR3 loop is CASSYYRGRGEKLFF. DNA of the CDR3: TGTGCCAGCAGCTATTACCGGGGCAGAGGGGAAAAACTGTTTTTT. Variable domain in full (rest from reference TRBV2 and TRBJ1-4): EPEVTQTPSHQVTQMGQEVILRCVPISNHLYFYWYRQILGQKVEFLVSFYNNEISEKSEIFDDQFSVERPDGSNFTLKIRSTKLEDSAMYFCASSYYRGRGEKLFFGSGTQLSVL.

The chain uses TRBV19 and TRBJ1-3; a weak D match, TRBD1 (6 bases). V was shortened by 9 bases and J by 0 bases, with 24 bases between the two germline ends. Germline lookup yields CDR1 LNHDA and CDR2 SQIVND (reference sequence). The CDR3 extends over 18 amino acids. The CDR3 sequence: CASTSSWTVTDSGNTIYF. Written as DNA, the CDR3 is TGTGCCAGCACCAGCTCATGGACAGTCACAGACTCTGGAAACACCATATATTTT.

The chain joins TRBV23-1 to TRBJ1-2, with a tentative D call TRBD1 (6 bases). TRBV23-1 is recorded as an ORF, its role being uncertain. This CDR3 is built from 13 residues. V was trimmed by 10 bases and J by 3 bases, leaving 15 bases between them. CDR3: CANRQARDYGYTF. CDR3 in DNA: TGCGCCAATCGACAGGCAAGGGACTATGGCTACACCTTC.

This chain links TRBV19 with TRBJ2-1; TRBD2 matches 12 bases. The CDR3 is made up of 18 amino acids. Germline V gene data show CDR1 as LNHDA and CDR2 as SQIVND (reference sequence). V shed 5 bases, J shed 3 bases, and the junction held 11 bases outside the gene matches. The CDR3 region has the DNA TGTGCCAGTAGTCCAAGAAGACTAGCGGGGGCCCTCTACAATGAGCAGTTCTTC. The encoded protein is CASSPRRLAGALYNEQFF.

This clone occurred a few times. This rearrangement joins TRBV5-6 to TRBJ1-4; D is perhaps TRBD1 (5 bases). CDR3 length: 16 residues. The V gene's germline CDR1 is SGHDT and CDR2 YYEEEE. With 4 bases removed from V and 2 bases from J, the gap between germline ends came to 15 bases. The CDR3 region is CASSPDGGYTNEKLFF. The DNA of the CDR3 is TGTGCCAGCAGCCCGGACGGGGGGTATACTAATGAAAAACTGTTTTTT.

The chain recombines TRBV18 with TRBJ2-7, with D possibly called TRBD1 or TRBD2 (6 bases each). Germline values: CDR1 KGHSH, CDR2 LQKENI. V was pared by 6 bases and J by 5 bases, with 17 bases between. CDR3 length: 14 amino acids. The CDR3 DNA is TGTGCCAGCTCGTCCCTCCCGGGGGCGAACGAGCAGTACTTC. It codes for CASSSLPGANEQYF.

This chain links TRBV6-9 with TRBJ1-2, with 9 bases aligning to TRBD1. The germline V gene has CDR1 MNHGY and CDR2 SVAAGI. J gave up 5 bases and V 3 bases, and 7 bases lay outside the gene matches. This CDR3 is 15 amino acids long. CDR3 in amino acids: CASSYPPGTGYGYTF. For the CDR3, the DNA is TGTGCCAGCAGTTACCCCCCCGGGACAGGGTATGGCTACACCTTC.

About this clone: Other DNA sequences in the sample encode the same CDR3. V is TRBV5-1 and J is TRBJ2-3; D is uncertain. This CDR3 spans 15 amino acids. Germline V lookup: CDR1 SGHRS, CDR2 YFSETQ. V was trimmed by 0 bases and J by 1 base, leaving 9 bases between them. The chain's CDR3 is CASSLEGRGTDTQYF. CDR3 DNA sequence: TGCGCCAGCAGCTTGGAAGGTAGAGGCACAGATACGCAGTATTTT.

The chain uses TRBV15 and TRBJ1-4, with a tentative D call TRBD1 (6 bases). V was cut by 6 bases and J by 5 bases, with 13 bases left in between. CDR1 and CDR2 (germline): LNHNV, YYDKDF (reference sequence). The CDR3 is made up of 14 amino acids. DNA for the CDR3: TGTGCCACCAGTTTAAGGGGGGGAAATGAAAAACTGTTTTTT. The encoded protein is CATSLRGGNEKLFF. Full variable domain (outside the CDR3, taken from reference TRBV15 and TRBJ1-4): DAMVIQNPRYQVTQFGKPVTLSCSQTLNHNVMYWYQQKSSQAPKLLFHYYDKDFNNEADTPDNFQSRRPNTSFCFLDIRSPGLGDTAMYLCATSLRGGNEKLFFGSGTQLSVL.

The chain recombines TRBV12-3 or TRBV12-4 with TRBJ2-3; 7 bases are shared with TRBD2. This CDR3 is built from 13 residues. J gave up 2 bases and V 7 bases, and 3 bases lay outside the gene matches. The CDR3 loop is CASIRDYTDTQYF. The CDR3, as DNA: TGTGCCAGCATCCGGGACTACACAGATACGCAGTATTTT.

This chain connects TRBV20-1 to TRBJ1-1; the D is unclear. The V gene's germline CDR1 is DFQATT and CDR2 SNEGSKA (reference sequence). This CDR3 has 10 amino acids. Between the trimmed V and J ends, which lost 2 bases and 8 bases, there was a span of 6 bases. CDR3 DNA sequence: TGCAGTGCTAGACTCCGGGAAGCTTTCTTT. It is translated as CSARLREAFF.

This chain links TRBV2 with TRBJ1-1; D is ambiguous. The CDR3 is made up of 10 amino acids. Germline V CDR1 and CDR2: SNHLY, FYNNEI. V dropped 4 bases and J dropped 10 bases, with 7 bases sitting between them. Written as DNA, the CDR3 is TGTGCCAGCAGTGGGACGACAGCTTTCTTT. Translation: CASSGTTAFF.